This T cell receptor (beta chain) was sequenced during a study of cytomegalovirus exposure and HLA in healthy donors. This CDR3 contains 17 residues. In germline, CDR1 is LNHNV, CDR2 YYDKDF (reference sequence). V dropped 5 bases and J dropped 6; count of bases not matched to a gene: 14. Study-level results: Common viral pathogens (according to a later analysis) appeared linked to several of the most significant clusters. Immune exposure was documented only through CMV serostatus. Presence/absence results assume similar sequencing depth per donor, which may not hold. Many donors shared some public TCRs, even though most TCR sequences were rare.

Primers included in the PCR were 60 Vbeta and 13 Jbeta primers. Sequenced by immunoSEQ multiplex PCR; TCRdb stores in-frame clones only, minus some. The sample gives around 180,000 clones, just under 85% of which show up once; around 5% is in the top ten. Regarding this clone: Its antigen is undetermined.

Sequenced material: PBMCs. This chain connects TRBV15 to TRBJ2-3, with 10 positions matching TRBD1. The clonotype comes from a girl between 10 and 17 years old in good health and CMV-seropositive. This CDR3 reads CATSLPKGDRGADTQYF. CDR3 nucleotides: TGTGCCACCAGCCTTCCCAAGGGGGACAGGGGAGCCGATACGCAGTATTTT.